Listed here is a single TCR beta chain. Its antigen is undetermined. Trimming stripped 1 base from V and 2 bases from J, with 5 bases between. The germline V gene encodes CDR1 SGHVS and CDR2 FQNEAQ. The CDR3 loop spans 13 amino acids. The study ran its PCR with 60 Vbeta and 13 Jbeta primers. TCRdb's table, derived via immunoSEQ multiplex PCR, lists solely in-frame clones and lacks some. The repertoire holds 150,000 to 200,000 clones, 70% to 80% seen once, with about an eighth in the top ten. The data are from a study of cytomegalovirus exposure and HLA in healthy donors. Background on the study: Earlier work reported about 110 million unique TCR beta sequences from 150 million to 200 million T cells. Study-wide points: According to reports, the classifier identified cytomegalovirus status with high specificity and sensitivity. Researchers reported that a few CMV-associated chains were confirmed in vitro as CMV antigen-specific.

This TCR came from a middle-aged woman in good health and CMV-seronegative. The specimen sequenced was PBMCs. The rearrangement uses TRBV7-8 and TRBJ1-1; the D is unclear. CDR3 in amino acids: CASSLELNTEAFF. CDR3 nucleotides: TGTGCCAGCAGCTTAGAACTCAACACTGAAGCTTTCTTT.